This TCR beta chain was retrieved from a study of shared clonotypes between healthy human individuals. Overall study results and limits: Investigators collected only blood, and repertoires in tissues likely differ. Shared across a few donors were roughly 4.8% of the naive CD4 clonotypes.

This clone was counted ten times or more. Its target is not known. Across several immunoSEQ plates, the genomic DNA of each subset was split evenly. Produced via immunoSEQ multiplex PCR; TCRdb's table is partial and in-frame only. The repertoire holds about a million clones, with approximately 68% as singletons. V was shortened by 6 bases and J by 0 bases, with 8 bases between the two germline ends. The CDR3 contains 13 residues. Germline CDR1 reads MNHNS; CDR2 reads SASEGT. The gene calls are TRBV6-1 and TRBJ2-5; TRBD2 might be the D (6 bases). The sequenced sample consisted of memory CD4+ T cells sorted from blood. The subset was: CD45RA-negative fraction. This clonotype originated in a man aged 18 to 29 in good health. CDR3 loop: CASRRDYQETQYF. CDR3 bases: TGTGCCAGCAGGAGGGACTACCAAGAGACCCAGTACTTC.